This T cell receptor (beta chain) was captured in a study of blood T cell repertoires in COVID-19 (TCRdb year 2020). Broadly, across the study: Collaborator samples came from the United States, Italy and Spain and covered acute and convalescent phases of COVID-19. Sample metadata almost always included a de-identified subject ID, COVID-19 status, age in years and sex. The prospective study material was composed of cDNA or gDNA derived from T cells, B-cell-depleted T cells, or PBMCs. The repertoires were made available in a free public database intended to serve as a resource for research on the immune response to SARS-CoV-2. Deeply sampled blood TCRbeta repertoires from subjects exposed to, actively infected with, or recovered from COVID-19 were included in the dataset. Samples were obtained from the ongoing ImmuneRACE study (first 160 participants) and from over a thousand subjects provided by 6 global collaborators. Where HLA class I and class II types were available, the types were taken from metadata supplied by the sample provider, not from assay-based typing.

TCRbeta CDR3 regions were amplified from genomic DNA using the immunoSEQ Assay, a bias-controlled multiplex PCR. From the authors' description of their analysis: Nucleated cell counts per sample were estimated from amplification of reference gene primers within the assay. To quantify the absolute abundance of each unique TCRbeta CDR3 rearrangement, sequence reads were collapsed and filtered. For each sample, productive Simpson clonality was calculated as the square root of Simpson's diversity index across productive rearrangements. The source is immuneACCESS, and TCRdb retained only in-frame sequences with V and J called. Part of the clones is not carried over; for the studies checked, unresolved V genes explain less than half of this, and the remainder is unexplained. V and J calls and clone size come straight from that table; D and trimming were deduced from the DNA. The sample table contains some 110,000 clones; only one count was recorded for 75% to 85% of them. Of the sample, approximately 7.9% falls within the top ten clones.

Worth noting for this clone: Its cognate antigen has yet to be identified. No qualities accompany the bases; no much larger clone lies one base away.

Collaborating institutions collected whole blood in K2EDTA tubes following their own protocols. For TCRbeta analysis, collaborators shipped samples as frozen whole blood, isolated PBMCs, or DNA extracted from either of those sample types. Summary of the overall study and its limitations: How much clinical and demographic metadata was included differed by source and by participant, and the metadata was provided uncurated.

Trimming accounts for 7 bases at V and 3 bases at J, while the number of junction bases matched to no gene is 16. Its CDR3 holds 18 amino acids, cysteine through phenylalanine. Left in the record is the CDR3 DNA by itself, 54 bases read in frame from the first base. For CDR1 and CDR2, the germline V gene lists WSHSY and SAAADI. The TCR originated in a man between 65 and 80 years old with acute or convalescent COVID-19. This chain joins TRBV10-2 to TRBJ1-2; 11 of the junction bases match TRBD1. The sample comprised peripheral blood. CDR3 sequence: CASTVGGTGGRGDYGYTF. The sequenced DNA: TGCGCCAGCACCGTAGGGGGGACAGGGGGAAGAGGTGACTATGGCTACACCTTC.